This is a list of T cell receptor beta chains from one sample in a study of T-cell memory formation after mild COVID-19. MiXCR, applied by TCRdb to the 5' RACE reads, yields one record per CDR3 protein. The sample lists about 470,000 distinct CDR3 sequences; roughly 18% were seen once. Specimen: PBMCs or a T cell subset sorted from them (not recorded which). These receptors came from an adult woman who had mild COVID-19 (a few samples of this study predate the infection). Cell type and time point are not known. Both conserved end residues are part of each CDR3. Fields, in order: CDR3 DNA, CDR3 protein, D gene, J gene, clone size, V gene. D genes are given only for firm matches. Rows give clone size only sometimes, using once, few, many, or a class for an expanded clone.

DNA: TGCAGTGCTTACAGGGGTGAAAAACTGTTTTTT; CDR3: CSAYRGEKLFF; D: TRBD1; J: TRBJ1-4; size: few; V: TRBV20-1
DNA: TGTGCCAGTAGTGATAGCGCCCGGGGGGAGCAGTACTTC; CDR3: CASSDSARGEQYF; D: NA; J: TRBJ2-7; size: NA; V: TRBV19
DNA: TGTGCCAGCAGCGTAGGAAATAGCAATCAGCCCCAGCATTTT; CDR3: CASSVGNSNQPQHF; D: NA; J: TRBJ1-5; size: NA; V: TRBV9
DNA: TGTGCCCTACAGCGGGGACCGAACACTGAAGCTTTCTTT; CDR3: CALQRGPNTEAFF; D: NA; J: TRBJ1-1; size: few; V: TRBV30
DNA: TGTGCCATCCGAGGGACAGGATTCCACGAGCAGTACTTC; CDR3: CAIRGTGFHEQYF; D: TRBD1; J: TRBJ2-7; size: many; V: TRBV10-3
DNA: TGTGCCAGCAGTCTACCGGGACAGGGCTCCTACGAGCAGTACTTC; CDR3: CASSLPGQGSYEQYF; D: TRBD1; J: TRBJ2-7; size: few; V: TRBV28
DNA: TGCGCCAGCAGGCCTAACCCGGGACCCTACGAGCAGTACTTC; CDR3: CASRPNPGPYEQYF; D: NA; J: TRBJ2-7; size: few; V: TRBV5-1
DNA: TGTGCCAGCAGCTTAAGGACTATGCCCTCCTACGAGCAGTACTTC; CDR3: CASSLRTMPSYEQYF; D: NA; J: TRBJ2-7; size: few; V: TRBV7-2
DNA: TGTGCCAGCAGCCCTACCGGGACGCTTGGAGGAGAGACCCAGTACTTC; CDR3: CASSPTGTLGGETQYF; D: NA; J: TRBJ2-5; size: NA; V: TRBV9
DNA: TGTGCCAGCAGCCCGGAAAGGAGCTCCTACGAGCAGTACTTC; CDR3: CASSPERSSYEQYF; D: NA; J: TRBJ2-7; size: NA; V: TRBV3-1
DNA: TGTGCCAGCAGCCAACCATCCACGGGGGGGAGAGCTTTCTTT; CDR3: CASSQPSTGGRAFF; D: NA; J: TRBJ1-1; size: NA; V: TRBV7-9
DNA: TGCGCCAGCAACAACTTGGCGACCCAGTACTTC; CDR3: CASNNLATQYF; D: NA; J: TRBJ2-5; size: few; V: TRBV5-1
DNA: TGTGCCAGCAGTTGGGAGGGACCTAATGAAAAACTGTTTTTT; CDR3: CASSWEGPNEKLFF; D: NA; J: TRBJ1-4; size: few; V: TRBV6-5
DNA: TGTGCCAGCAATCTGGGGGTTCGGGCTGAAGCTTTCTTT; CDR3: CASNLGVRAEAFF; D: NA; J: TRBJ1-1; size: NA; V: TRBV5-6
DNA: TGTGCCAGCTCCGGAGCGAACACCGGGGAGCTGTTTTTT; CDR3: CASSGANTGELFF; D: NA; J: TRBJ2-2; size: many; V: TRBV27
DNA: TGTGCCAGCTCACCAGGGGGGCTTATCCGGGACCGCCCCACAGATACGCAGTATTTT; CDR3: CASSPGGLIRDRPTDTQYF; D: NA; J: TRBJ2-3; size: NA; V: TRBV18
DNA: TGCGCCAGCAGCTTGGAAATAGCTAGAAAAGAGACCCAGTACTTC; CDR3: CASSLEIARKETQYF; D: NA; J: TRBJ2-5; size: many; V: TRBV5-1
DNA: TGTGCCAGCAGCCCAGGGCCCGCCGGGAACACTGAAGCTTTCTTT; CDR3: CASSPGPAGNTEAFF; D: NA; J: TRBJ1-1; size: NA; V: TRBV7-2
DNA: TGCAGTGCTAGAGAAGGTGGCAGGGTGGGAGATACGCAGTATTTT; CDR3: CSAREGGRVGDTQYF; D: NA; J: TRBJ2-3; size: few; V: TRBV20-1
DNA: TGTGCCTGGAGCCCCGGGACCGGGGGCAATCAGCCCCAGCATTTT; CDR3: CAWSPGTGGNQPQHF; D: NA; J: TRBJ1-5; size: few; V: TRBV30
DNA: TGTGCCAGCAGCTCACCACAACTAGCGGGGGGGCCTTATGAGCAGTTCTTC; CDR3: CASSSPQLAGGPYEQFF; D: TRBD2; J: TRBJ2-1; size: few; V: TRBV5-6
DNA: TGTGCCAGCAGCGCCCGGGACAGGGCAGGTGAGCAGTTCTTC; CDR3: CASSARDRAGEQFF; D: TRBD1; J: TRBJ2-1; size: NA; V: TRBV7-6
DNA: TGCAGCGGTACCAGGAGGACAGGAATCTACAATGAGCAGTTCTTC; CDR3: CSGTRRTGIYNEQFF; D: TRBD1; J: TRBJ2-1; size: few; V: TRBV29-1
DNA: TGCGCCAGCAGCCAAGATAAGGGGTTAAGGACCCAGTACTTC; CDR3: CASSQDKGLRTQYF; D: NA; J: TRBJ2-5; size: NA; V: TRBV4-1
DNA: TGTGCCAGCAGTTTGTCGGTCCCCCCGGAGAACACTGAAGCTTTCTTT; CDR3: CASSLSVPPENTEAFF; D: NA; J: TRBJ1-1; size: few; V: TRBV12-3/TRBV12-4
DNA: TGTGCCTGGATTGAGGGGACAGGGAGGTCCTACGAGCAGTACTTC; CDR3: CAWIEGTGRSYEQYF; D: TRBD1; J: TRBJ2-7; size: NA; V: TRBV30
DNA: TGCGCCAGCAGCCAAGTAATGGATCAGCCCCAGCATTTT; CDR3: CASSQVMDQPQHF; D: NA; J: TRBJ1-5; size: NA; V: TRBV4-1
DNA: TGTGCCAGCAGCTTAAGTTTTAGGGGTTCCCAAGAGACCCAGTACTTC; CDR3: CASSLSFRGSQETQYF; D: NA; J: TRBJ2-5; size: many; V: TRBV7-2
DNA: TGCGCCAGCAGCCAAGACAGAGCGGGAGAGACGGACGAGCAGTACTTC; CDR3: CASSQDRAGETDEQYF; D: TRBD2; J: TRBJ2-7; size: NA; V: TRBV4-1
DNA: TGTGCCAGCAGCAAGGTAGCAGGCTTGTTCTCTGGGGCCAACGTCCTGACTTTC; CDR3: CASSKVAGLFSGANVLTF; D: NA; J: TRBJ2-6; size: NA; V: TRBV21-1
DNA: TGTGCCAGCAGCGTTAGCGGGGGGCCAAAAGAGACCCAGTACTTC; CDR3: CASSVSGGPKETQYF; D: TRBD2; J: TRBJ2-5; size: few; V: TRBV9
DNA: TGTGCCACCAGCAGAGGTGGGGGCGTCACAGATACGCAGTATTTT; CDR3: CATSRGGGVTDTQYF; D: NA; J: TRBJ2-3; size: few; V: TRBV15
DNA: TGTGCCAGCAGCACACTAGCGGGGACCCCAAAACCTTACAATGAGCAGTTCTTC; CDR3: CASSTLAGTPKPYNEQFF; D: TRBD2; J: TRBJ2-1; size: few; V: TRBV7-9
DNA: TGCGCCAGCAGCCAAGAGGGGGGGTTCACTGAAGCTTTCTTT; CDR3: CASSQEGGFTEAFF; D: NA; J: TRBJ1-1; size: NA; V: TRBV4-1
DNA: TGCGCCAGCAGCCAAGATAAAAGTAGCTCCTACGAGCAGTACTTC; CDR3: CASSQDKSSSYEQYF; D: NA; J: TRBJ2-7; size: NA; V: TRBV4-1
DNA: TGTGCCAGTAGTATAGATCGTGGAGGGGAGCAGTTCTTC; CDR3: CASSIDRGGEQFF; D: NA; J: TRBJ2-1; size: few; V: TRBV19
DNA: TGTGCCAGCAGGGCCGGCCTGAGCGGGCCCGGGGAGCTGTTTTTT; CDR3: CASRAGLSGPGELFF; D: NA; J: TRBJ2-2; size: few; V: TRBV9
DNA: TGTGCCAGCAGTTTAGATCTCTTCGGCTACACCTTC; CDR3: CASSLDLFGYTF; D: NA; J: TRBJ1-2; size: NA; V: TRBV12-3/TRBV12-4
DNA: TGTGCCAGCAATGCCCGGTCGTGGACAGATACCTACGAGCAGTACTTC; CDR3: CASNARSWTDTYEQYF; D: NA; J: TRBJ2-7; size: NA; V: TRBV6-2/TRBV6-3
DNA: TGTGCCACCAGTGATGACAGGGGGCGCGGACGCTACACCTTC; CDR3: CATSDDRGRGRYTF; D: TRBD1; J: TRBJ1-2; size: many; V: TRBV24-1
DNA: TGTGCCTGGAGCCTCTTCGGGGAGCAGTACTTC; CDR3: CAWSLFGEQYF; D: NA; J: TRBJ2-7; size: few; V: TRBV30
DNA: TGCAGTGCTAGAGACCGTAGCGGGAGAGAGTATTTT; CDR3: CSARDRSGREYF; D: TRBD2; J: TRBJ2-3; size: many; V: TRBV20-1
DNA: TGTGCCAGCAGGTCTCCAGATACGCAGTATTTT; CDR3: CASRSPDTQYF; D: NA; J: TRBJ2-3; size: NA; V: TRBV6-5
DNA: TGTGCCAGCAGCTCAACCTCAGGGGTTAGCACTGAAGCTTTCTTT; CDR3: CASSSTSGVSTEAFF; D: NA; J: TRBJ1-1; size: many; V: TRBV7-9
DNA: TGTGCCAGCAGCCGGGACGCGACCGAGCCCCTCACCGGGGAGCTGTTTTTT; CDR3: CASSRDATEPLTGELFF; D: NA; J: TRBJ2-2; size: NA; V: TRBV5-5
DNA: TGCGCCAGCAGCTCCACCCCTAGCGGGGGCACAGATACGCAGTATTTT; CDR3: CASSSTPSGGTDTQYF; D: TRBD2; J: TRBJ2-3; size: NA; V: TRBV5-1
DNA: TGCAGCGTTGAAGAACGAAACAGGGGCGTTCTCGATGAGCAGTTCTTC; CDR3: CSVEERNRGVLDEQFF; D: TRBD1; J: TRBJ2-1; size: few; V: TRBV29-1
DNA: TGTGCCAGCAGCGTAGGGGCGGAGTCCTACGAGCAGTACTTC; CDR3: CASSVGAESYEQYF; D: NA; J: TRBJ2-7; size: NA; V: TRBV9
DNA: TGCAGTGCTGCCTCACTAGCGGGAGTACTCCACGAGCAGTACTTC; CDR3: CSAASLAGVLHEQYF; D: TRBD2; J: TRBJ2-7; size: many; V: TRBV20-1
DNA: TGTGCCAGTAGCTTACCTCCGCGGGGACCAGGCAATGAGCAGTTCTTC; CDR3: CASSLPPRGPGNEQFF; D: NA; J: TRBJ2-1; size: NA; V: TRBV19
DNA: TGTGCCAGCAGCTCCCTCGGGGATATTTACCTCACCTTGGGGGCCAACGTCCTGACTTTC; CDR3: CASSSLGDIYLTLGANVLTF; D: NA; J: TRBJ2-6; size: NA; V: TRBV9
DNA: TGCGCCAGCAGGAGTACCGGGACAGCTCAAGAGACCCAGTACTTC; CDR3: CASRSTGTAQETQYF; D: TRBD1; J: TRBJ2-5; size: NA; V: TRBV5-1
DNA: TGCAGTGCTAGAGAGTTGGGGGGAGGGAAAGAGACCCAGTACTTC; CDR3: CSARELGGGKETQYF; D: TRBD2; J: TRBJ2-5; size: few; V: TRBV20-1